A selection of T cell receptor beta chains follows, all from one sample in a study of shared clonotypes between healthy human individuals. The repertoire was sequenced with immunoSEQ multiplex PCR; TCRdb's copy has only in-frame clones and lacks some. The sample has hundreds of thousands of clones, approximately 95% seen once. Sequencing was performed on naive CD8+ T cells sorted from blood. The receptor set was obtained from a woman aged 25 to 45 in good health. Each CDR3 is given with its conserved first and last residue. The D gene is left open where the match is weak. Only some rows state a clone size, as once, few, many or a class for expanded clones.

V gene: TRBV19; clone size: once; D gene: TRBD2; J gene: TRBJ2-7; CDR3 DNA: TGTGCCAGTAGCACGGGACTAGCTTCCTACGAGCAGTACTTC; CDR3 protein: CASSTGLASYEQYF
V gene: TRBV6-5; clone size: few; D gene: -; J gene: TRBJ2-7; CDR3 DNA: TGTGCCGCCGGGATGGGTTCCTACGAGCAGTACTTC; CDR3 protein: CAAGMGSYEQYF
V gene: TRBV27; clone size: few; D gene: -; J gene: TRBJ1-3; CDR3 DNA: TGTGCCAGCAGTCCCCTTCCTGCAAACACCATATATTTT; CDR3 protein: CASSPLPANTIYF
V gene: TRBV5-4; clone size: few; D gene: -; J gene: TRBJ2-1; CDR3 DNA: TGTGCCAGCAGGGACTACAATGAGCAGTTCTTC; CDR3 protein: CASRDYNEQFF
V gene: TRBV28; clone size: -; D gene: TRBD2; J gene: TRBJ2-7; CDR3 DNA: TGTGCCAGCAGTAAAACTAGCGGGAGTTCCTACGAGCAGTACTTC; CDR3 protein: CASSKTSGSSYEQYF
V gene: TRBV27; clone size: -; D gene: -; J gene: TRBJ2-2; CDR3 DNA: TGTGCCAGCAGTTCCGGGACAACCGCAAACACCGGGGAGCTGTTTTTT; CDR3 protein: CASSSGTTANTGELFF
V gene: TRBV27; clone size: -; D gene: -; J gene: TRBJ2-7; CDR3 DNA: TGTGCCAGCGGGCGGACAGACTCCTACGAGCAGTACTTC; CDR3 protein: CASGRTDSYEQYF
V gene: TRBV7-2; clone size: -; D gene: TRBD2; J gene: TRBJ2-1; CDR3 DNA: TGTGCCAGCAGCTTAGGGGACTATTCGTTCTTC; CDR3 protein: CASSLGDYSFF
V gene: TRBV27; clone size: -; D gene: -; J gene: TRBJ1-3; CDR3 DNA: TGTGCCAGCAGTCCGGGGCCACACCAGAGAAACACCATATATTTT; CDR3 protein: CASSPGPHQRNTIYF
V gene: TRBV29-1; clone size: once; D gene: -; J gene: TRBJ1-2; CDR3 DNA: TGCAGCGTTGTGGGAGAGGATGGCTACACCTTC; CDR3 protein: CSVVGEDGYTF
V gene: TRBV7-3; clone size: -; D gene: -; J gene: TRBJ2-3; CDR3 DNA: TGTGCCAGCAGCTTGCTGGCGGGGAGCACAGATACGCAGTATTTT; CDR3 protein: CASSLLAGSTDTQYF
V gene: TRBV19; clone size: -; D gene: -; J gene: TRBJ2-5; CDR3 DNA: TGTGCCAGTCGGGGGCGGGAGACCCAGTACTTC; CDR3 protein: CASRGRETQYF
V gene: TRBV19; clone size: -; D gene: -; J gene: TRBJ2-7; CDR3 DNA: TGTGCCAGTAGTATAGCAGCCGGGGCCTACGAGCAGTACTTC; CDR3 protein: CASSIAAGAYEQYF
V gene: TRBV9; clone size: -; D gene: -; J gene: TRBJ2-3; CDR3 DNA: TGTGCCAGCAGCGTAGCCTTATCGGGAGAGCAGCATCGTGATACGCAGTATTTT; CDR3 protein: CASSVALSGEQHRDTQYF
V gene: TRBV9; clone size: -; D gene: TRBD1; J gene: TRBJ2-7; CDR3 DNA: TGTGCCAGCAGCCCCCGGACAGGTACCTCCTACGAGCAGTACTTC; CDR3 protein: CASSPRTGTSYEQYF
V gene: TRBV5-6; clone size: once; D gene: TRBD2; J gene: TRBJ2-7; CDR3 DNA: TGTGCCAGCAGCTTGGCGGGGGGGGACGAGCAGTACTTC; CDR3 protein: CASSLAGGDEQYF
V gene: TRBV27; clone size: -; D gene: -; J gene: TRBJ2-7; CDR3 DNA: TGTGCCAGCAGTTCGGGGTACGAGCAGTACTTC; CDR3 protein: CASSSGYEQYF
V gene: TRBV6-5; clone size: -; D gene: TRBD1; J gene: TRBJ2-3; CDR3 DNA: TGTGCCAGCAGTCAAGGGACAGGGTCTGCAGAGGCGCAGTATTTT; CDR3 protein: CASSQGTGSAEAQYF
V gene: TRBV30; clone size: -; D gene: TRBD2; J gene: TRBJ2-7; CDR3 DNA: TGTGCCTGGAGCCTGGGACTAGCGGGAAATTACGAGCAGTACTTC; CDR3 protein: CAWSLGLAGNYEQYF
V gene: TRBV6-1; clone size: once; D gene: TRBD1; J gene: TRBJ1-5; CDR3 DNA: TGTGCCAGCAGTGGACAGGGGGCGAGTACTCAGCCCCAGCATTTT; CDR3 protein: CASSGQGASTQPQHF
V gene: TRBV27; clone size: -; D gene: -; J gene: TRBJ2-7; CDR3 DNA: TGTGCCAGCAGTGGCGGGACAGCGTACGAGCAGTACTTC; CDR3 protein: CASSGGTAYEQYF
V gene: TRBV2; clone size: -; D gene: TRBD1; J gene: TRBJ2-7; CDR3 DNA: TGTGCCAGCAGTGCCCAGAGACAGGGAAACTACGAGCAGTACTTC; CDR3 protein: CASSAQRQGNYEQYF
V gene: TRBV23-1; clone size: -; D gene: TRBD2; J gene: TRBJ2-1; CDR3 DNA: TGCGCCAGCAGACAGGGGACTAGCGGGAGACGACAAAACGCTAAGTTCTTC; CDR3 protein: CASRQGTSGRRQNAKFF
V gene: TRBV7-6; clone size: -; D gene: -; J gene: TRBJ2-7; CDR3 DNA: TGTGCCAGCAGCTTAGATGATACCTACGAGCAGTACTTC; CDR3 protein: CASSLDDTYEQYF
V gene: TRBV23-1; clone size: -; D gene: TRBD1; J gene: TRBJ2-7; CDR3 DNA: TGCGCCAGCAGTCAAATTCTCCGGGACAGGGGGTCCTACGAGCAGTACTTC; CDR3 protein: CASSQILRDRGSYEQYF
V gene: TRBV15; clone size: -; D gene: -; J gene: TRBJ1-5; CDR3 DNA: TGTGCCACCAGCAGATCGGGCACTAGCAATCAGCCCCAGCATTTT; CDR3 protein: CATSRSGTSNQPQHF
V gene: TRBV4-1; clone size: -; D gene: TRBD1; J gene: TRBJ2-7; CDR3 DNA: TGCGCCAGCAGCCAAGTGACAGGGCGCGATGGCGAGCAGTACTTC; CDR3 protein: CASSQVTGRDGEQYF
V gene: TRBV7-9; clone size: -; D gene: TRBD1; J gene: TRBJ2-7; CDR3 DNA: TGTGCCAGCAGCATGGGACAGGGGCCTGAGCAGTACTTC; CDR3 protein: CASSMGQGPEQYF
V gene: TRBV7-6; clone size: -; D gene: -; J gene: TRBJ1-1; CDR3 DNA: TGTGCCAGCAGCTTATACAGGGACGGTACTGAAGCTTTCTTT; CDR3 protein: CASSLYRDGTEAFF
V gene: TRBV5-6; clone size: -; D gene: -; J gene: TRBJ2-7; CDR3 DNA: TGTGCCAGCAGCTTGTCTGACTACGAGCAGTACTTC; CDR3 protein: CASSLSDYEQYF
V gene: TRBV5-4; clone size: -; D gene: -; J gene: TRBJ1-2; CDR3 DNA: TGTGCCAGCAGCTTGAGCAGCTCCTATGACGGCTACACCTTC; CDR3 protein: CASSLSSSYDGYTF
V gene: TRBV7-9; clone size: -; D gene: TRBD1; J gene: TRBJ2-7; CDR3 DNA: TGTGCCAGCAGCCCCGGGACAGCCGCCTACGAGCAGTACTTC; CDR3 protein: CASSPGTAAYEQYF
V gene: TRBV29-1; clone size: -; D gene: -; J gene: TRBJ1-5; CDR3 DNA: TGCAGCGTGCGAGTGGATAGCAATCAGCCCCAGCATTTT; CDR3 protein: CSVRVDSNQPQHF
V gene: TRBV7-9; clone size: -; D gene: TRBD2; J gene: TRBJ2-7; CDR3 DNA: TGTGCCAGCAGCCCCGGCGGGGGTTTCTCCTACGAGCAGTACTTC; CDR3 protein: CASSPGGGFSYEQYF
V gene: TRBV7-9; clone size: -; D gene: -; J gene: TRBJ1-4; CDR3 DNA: TGTGCCAGTCACGGGACATCTAATGAAAAACTGTTTTTT; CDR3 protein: CASHGTSNEKLFF
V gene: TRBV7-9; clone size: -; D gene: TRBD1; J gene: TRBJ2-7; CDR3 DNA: TGTGCCAGCAGCCAAACCCGGAACCCGGGACAGGTTTACGAGCAGTACTTC; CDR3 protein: CASSQTRNPGQVYEQYF